This T cell receptor (beta chain) was identified in a study of identical twins. Study-level findings and limits: Models came in too low on out-of-frame TCR alpha sharing in monozygotic twins. Excess low generation probability was seen in twin-shared out-of-frame alpha sequences.

To note about this clonotype: Its antigen is as yet unknown.

CDR3 length: 15 amino acids. The ends were cut back, 0 bases at V and 3 bases at J, with 12 bases in the middle. Germline V gene sequence: CDR1 LGHDT, CDR2 YNNKEL (reference sequence). cDNA carried unique molecular identifiers, and a universal primer site was added by template switching. TCRdb used MiXCR to reprocess the 5' RACE reads, holding one entry per CDR3 protein. The data contain about 490,000 distinct CDR3 sequences, 15% of them singletons. The same sample was also used in a study of yellow fever vaccine responses in identical twins.

Sequences were obtained from CD4+ T cells sorted from blood. The V gene is TRBV3-1, the J gene TRBJ2-7, with TRBD2 as a possible D gene (5 bases). The source of this sequence is a woman aged 18 to 35 in good health. The CDR3 bases are TGTGCCAGCAGCCAAGATTTTGGCCGGGACTACGAGCAGTACTTC. It specifies CASSQDFGRDYEQYF.